This T cell receptor beta chain was sequenced for a study of regulatory T cells in long-lasting Graves disease. Background on the study: With positive TSH receptor antibodies and over 5 years of antithyroid drugs, Graves' disease was considered persistent. Notes on the study in general: Favoring TRBV28, TRBJ1-2 and TRBJ2-5 was a feature seen in persistent disease. Persistent-disease Graves' patients showed less TCR diversity than new cases.

V trimming: 5 bases; J trimming: 12 bases; junction bases outside the gene matches: 12. The CDR3 covers 13 residues. In germline, CDR1 is SGHAT, CDR2 FQNNGV. In regard to this clonotype: Its antigen is currently unknown.

Arm-PCR with iRepertoire HTBI primers amplified the CDR3 regions for these TCR beta libraries. TCRdb independently ran MiXCR on the multiplex PCR reads; one entry per CDR3 protein. Of around 400,000 distinct CDR3 sequences detected, approximately 25% appear once; the ten largest clones hold approximately 30%. Time point of the sample: persistent/refractory GD, antithyroid drugs over 5 years with positive TRAb. Generation of the TCR library employed RNA extracted from PBMCs. Peripheral blood, about 9 milliliters of it, was drawn into EDTA tubes. The material was peripheral blood mononuclear cells (PBMCs), obtained when the disease was refractory, from a patient treated with antithyroid drugs. The sequence was obtained from a middle-aged woman with Graves disease. The chain employs TRBV11-2 and TRBJ2-7; 8 bases line up with TRBD1. CDR3 region: CASSQGQGNSVYF. The CDR3 nucleotides read TGTGCCAGCAGCCAAGGACAGGGTAATAGTGTGTACTTC.